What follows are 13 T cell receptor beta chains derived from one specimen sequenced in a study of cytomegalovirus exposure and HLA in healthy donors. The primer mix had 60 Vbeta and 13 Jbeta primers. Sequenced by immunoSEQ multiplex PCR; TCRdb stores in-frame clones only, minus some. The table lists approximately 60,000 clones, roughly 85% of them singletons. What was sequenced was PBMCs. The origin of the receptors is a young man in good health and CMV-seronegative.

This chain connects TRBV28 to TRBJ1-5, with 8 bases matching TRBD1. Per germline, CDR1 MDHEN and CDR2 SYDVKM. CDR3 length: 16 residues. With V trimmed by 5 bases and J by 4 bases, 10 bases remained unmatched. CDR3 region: CASSTHGTGINQPQHF. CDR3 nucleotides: TGTGCCAGCAGTACACACGGGACAGGAATTAATCAGCCCCAGCATTTT.

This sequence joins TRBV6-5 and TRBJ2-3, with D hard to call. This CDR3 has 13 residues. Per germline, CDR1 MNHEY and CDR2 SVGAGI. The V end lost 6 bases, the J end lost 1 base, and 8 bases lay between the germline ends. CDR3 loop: CASRVTGTDTQYF. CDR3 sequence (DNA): TGTGCCAGCAGGGTTACGGGCACAGATACGCAGTATTTT.

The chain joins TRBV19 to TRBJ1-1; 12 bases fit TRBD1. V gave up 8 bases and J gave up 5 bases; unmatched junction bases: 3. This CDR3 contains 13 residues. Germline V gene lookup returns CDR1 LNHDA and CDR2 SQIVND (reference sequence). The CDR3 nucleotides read TGTGCCAGTGGGGACAGGGGGCGGACTGAAGCTTTCTTT. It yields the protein CASGDRGRTEAFF.

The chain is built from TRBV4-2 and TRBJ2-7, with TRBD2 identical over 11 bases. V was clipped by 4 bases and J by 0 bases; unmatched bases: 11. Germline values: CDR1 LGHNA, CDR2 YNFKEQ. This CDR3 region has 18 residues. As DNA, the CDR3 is TGTGCCAGCAGCCTACAAGTGACTAGCGGGGTGAACTCCTACGAGCAGTACTTC. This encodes CASSLQVTSGVNSYEQYF.

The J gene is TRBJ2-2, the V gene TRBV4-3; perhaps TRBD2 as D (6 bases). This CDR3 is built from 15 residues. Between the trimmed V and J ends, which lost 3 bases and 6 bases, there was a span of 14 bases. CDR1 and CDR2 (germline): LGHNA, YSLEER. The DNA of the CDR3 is TGCGCCAGCAGCCAGTGGACGGGGGTTCCCGGGGAGCTGTTTTTT. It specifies CASSQWTGVPGELFF.

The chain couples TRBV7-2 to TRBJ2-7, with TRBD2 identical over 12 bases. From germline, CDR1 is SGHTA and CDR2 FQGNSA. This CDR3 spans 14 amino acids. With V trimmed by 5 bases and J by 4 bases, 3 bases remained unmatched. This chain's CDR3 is CASSETSGGYEQYF. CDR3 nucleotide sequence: TGTGCCAGCAGCGAGACTAGCGGGGGATACGAGCAGTACTTC. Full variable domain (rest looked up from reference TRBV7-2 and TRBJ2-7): GAGVSQSPSNKVTEKGKDVELRCDPISGHTALYWYRQSLGQGLEFLIYFQGNSAPDKSGLPSDRFSAERTGGSVSTLTIQRTQQEDSAVYLCASSETSGGYEQYFGPGTRLTVT.

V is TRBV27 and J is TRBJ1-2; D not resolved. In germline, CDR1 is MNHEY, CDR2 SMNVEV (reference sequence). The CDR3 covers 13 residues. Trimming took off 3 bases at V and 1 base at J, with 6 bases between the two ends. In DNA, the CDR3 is TGTGCCAGCAGTTTGCAGAATAACTATGGCTACACCTTC. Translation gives CASSLQNNYGYTF.

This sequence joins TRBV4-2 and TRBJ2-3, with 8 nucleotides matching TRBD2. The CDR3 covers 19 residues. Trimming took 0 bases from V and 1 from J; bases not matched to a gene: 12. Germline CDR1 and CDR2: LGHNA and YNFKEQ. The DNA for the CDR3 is TGTGCCAGCAGCCAAGATGGTGTTATCGGGGGGGGTGGCACAGATACGCAGTATTTT. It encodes CASSQDGVIGGGGTDTQYF.

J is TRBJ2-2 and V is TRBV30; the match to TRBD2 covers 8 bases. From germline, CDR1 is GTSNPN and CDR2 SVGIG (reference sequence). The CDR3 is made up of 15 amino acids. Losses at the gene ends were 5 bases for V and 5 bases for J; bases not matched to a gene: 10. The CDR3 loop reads CAWLGRGGRTGELFF. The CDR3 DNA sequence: TGTGCCTGGCTCGGGAGGGGGGGAAGAACCGGGGAGCTGTTTTTT.

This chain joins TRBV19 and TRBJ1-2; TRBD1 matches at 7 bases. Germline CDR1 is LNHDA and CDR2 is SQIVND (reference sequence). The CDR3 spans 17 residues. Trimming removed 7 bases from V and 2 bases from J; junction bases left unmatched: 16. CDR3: CASTTTGYRRGNYGYTF. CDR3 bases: TGTGCCAGTACCACGACAGGGTATCGTAGGGGAAACTATGGCTACACCTTC.

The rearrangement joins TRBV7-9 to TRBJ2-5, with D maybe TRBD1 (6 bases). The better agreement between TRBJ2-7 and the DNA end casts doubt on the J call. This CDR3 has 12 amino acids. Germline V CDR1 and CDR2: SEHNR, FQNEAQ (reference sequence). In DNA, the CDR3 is TGTGCCAGCAGCGTACAGGGTTACGAGCAGTACTTC. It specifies CASSVQGYEQYF.

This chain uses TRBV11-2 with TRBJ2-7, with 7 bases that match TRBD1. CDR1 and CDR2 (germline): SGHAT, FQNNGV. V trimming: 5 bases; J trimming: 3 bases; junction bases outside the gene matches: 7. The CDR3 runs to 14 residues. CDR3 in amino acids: CASSPGQTFYEQYF. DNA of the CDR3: TGTGCCAGCAGCCCGGGACAGACCTTCTACGAGCAGTACTTC.

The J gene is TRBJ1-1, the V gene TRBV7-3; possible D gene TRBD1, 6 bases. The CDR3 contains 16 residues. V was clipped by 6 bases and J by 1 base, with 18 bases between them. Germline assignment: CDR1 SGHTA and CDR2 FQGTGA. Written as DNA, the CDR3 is TGTGCCAGCAGGCGTAATCCGGGACAAACGAACACTGAAGCTTTCTTT. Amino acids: CASRRNPGQTNTEAFF.